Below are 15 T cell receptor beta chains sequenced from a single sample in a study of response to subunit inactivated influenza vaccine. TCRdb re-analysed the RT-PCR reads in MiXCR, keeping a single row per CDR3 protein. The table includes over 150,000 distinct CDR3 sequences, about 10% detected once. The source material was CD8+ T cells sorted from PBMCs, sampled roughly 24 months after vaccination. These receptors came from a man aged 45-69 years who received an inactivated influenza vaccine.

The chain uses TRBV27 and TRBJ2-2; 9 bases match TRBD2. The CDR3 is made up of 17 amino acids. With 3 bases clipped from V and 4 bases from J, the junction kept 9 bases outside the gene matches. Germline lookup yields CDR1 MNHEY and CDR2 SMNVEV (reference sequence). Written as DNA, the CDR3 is TGTGCCAGCAGTTTCTTTACCGCGGGAGGGTCCACCGGGGAGCTGTTTTTT. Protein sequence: CASSFFTAGGSTGELFF.

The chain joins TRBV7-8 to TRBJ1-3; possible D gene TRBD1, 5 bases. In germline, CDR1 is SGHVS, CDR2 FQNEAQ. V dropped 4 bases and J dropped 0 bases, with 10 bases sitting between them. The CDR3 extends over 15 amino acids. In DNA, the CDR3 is TGTGCCAGCAGCTCAGGACACTCCTCTGGAAACACCATATATTTT. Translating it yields CASSSGHSSGNTIYF.

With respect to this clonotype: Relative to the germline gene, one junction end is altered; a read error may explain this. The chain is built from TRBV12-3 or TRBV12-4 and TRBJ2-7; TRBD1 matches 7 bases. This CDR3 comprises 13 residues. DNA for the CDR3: TGTGCCAGCAGTCCTGGACAGGCCTACGGGCAGTACTTC. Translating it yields CASSPGQAYGQYF.

CDR3 amino acids: CAIETGANTGELFF. The DNA for the CDR3 is TGTGCCATCGAAACAGGGGCGAACACCGGGGAGCTGTTTTTT. V is TRBV12-3 or TRBV12-4 and J is TRBJ2-2; 7 nucleotides agree with TRBD1. After removal of 10 bases from V and 0 bases from J, the junction contained 5 bases not matched to a gene. CDR3 length: 14 residues.

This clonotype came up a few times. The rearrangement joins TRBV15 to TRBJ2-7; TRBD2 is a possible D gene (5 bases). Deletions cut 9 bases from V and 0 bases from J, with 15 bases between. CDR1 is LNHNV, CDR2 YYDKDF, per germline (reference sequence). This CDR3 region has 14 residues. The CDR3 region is CATQEAGSSYEQYF. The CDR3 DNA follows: TGTGCCACGCAGGAGGCAGGTTCCTCCTACGAGCAGTACTTC.

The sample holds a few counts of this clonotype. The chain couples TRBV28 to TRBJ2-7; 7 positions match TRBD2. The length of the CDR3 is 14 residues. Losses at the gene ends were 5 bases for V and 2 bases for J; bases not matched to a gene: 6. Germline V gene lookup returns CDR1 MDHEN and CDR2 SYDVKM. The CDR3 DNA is TGTGCCAGCAGTCCCACAGCGGGAACCTACGAGCAGTACTTC. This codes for CASSPTAGTYEQYF.

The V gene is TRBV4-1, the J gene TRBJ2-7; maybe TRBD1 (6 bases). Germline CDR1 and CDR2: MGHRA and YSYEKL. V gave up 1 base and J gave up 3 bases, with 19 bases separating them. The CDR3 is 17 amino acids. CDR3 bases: TGCGCCAGCAGCCAAGCCCTATGGGGGCTAGATGACTACGAGCAGTACTTC. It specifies CASSQALWGLDDYEQYF.

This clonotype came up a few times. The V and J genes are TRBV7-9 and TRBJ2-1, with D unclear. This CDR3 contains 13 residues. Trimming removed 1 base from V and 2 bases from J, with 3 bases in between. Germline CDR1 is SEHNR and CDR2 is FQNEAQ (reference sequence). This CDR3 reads CASSLDPYNEQFF. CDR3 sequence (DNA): TGTGCCAGCAGCTTAGATCCCTACAATGAGCAGTTCTTC.

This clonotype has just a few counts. The CDR3 spells CSARDPAGDITDTQYF. CDR3 bases: TGCAGTGCTAGAGACCCAGCGGGAGATATCACAGATACGCAGTATTTT. The rearrangement links TRBV20-1 to TRBJ2-3; TRBD2 matches at 8 bases. CDR1 DFQATT and CDR2 SNEGSKA come from the germline V gene (reference sequence). This CDR3 is 16 amino acids long. With 0 bases clipped from V and 2 bases from J, the junction kept 7 bases outside the gene matches.

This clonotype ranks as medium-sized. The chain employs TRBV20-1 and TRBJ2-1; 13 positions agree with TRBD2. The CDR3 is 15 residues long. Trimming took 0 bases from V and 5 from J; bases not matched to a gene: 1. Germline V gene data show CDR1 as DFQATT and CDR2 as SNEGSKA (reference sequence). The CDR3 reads CSARDGTSGNNEQFF. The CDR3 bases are TGCAGTGCTAGAGACGGGACTAGCGGGAACAATGAGCAGTTCTTC.

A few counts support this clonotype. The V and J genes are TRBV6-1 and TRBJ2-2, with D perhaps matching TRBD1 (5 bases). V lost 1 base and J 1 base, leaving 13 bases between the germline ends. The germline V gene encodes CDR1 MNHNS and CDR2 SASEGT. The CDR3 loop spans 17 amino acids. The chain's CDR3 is CASSEGRAELNTGELFF. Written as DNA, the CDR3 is TGTGCCAGCAGTGAAGGCAGGGCAGAACTGAACACCGGGGAGCTGTTTTTT.

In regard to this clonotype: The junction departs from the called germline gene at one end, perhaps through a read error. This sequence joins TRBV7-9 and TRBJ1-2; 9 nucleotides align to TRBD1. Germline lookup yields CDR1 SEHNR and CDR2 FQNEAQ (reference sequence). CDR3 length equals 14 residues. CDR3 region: CASSESGTGYGYTF. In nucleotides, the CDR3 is TGTGCCAGCAGCGAATCGGGGACAGGGTATGGCTACACCTTT.

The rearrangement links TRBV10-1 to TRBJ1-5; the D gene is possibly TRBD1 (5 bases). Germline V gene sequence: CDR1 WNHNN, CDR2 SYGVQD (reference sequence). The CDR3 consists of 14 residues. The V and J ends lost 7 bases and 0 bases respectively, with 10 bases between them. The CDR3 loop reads CASIGTDSNQPQHF. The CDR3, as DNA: TGCGCCAGCATTGGGACGGATAGCAATCAGCCCCAGCATTTT.

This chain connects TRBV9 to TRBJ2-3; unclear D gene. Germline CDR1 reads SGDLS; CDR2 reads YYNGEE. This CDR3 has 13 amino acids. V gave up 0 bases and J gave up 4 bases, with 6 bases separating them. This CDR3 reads CASSVDDADTQYF. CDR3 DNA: TGTGCCAGCAGCGTAGATGATGCAGATACGCAGTATTTT. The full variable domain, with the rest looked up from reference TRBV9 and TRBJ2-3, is DSGVTQTPKHLITATGQRVTLRCSPRSGDLSVYWYQQSLDQGLQFLIQYYNGEERAKGNILERFSAQQFPDLHSELNLSSLELGDSALYFCASSVDDADTQYFGPGTRLTVL.

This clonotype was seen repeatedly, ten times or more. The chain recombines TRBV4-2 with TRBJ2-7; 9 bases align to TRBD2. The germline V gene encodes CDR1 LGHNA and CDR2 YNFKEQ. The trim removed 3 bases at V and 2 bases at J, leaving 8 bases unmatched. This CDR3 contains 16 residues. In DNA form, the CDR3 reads TGTGCCAGCAGCCACGGCTCTAGCGGGGCTGCCTACGAGCAGTACTTC. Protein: CASSHGSSGAAYEQYF.